A selection of T cell receptor beta chains follows, all from one sample in a study of shared clonotypes between healthy human individuals. Sequencing used immunoSEQ multiplex PCR; TCRdb keeps in-frame clones, though not all of them. The data contain approximately 1.1 million clones, 75% to 80% of them seen just once; the ten biggest clones take up under 0.65%. The sample comprised memory CD4+ T cells from PBMCs. These receptors all come from a man aged 18 to 30 in good health. Some clones in this sample may be carry-over from other donors' samples. CDR3s include the opening cysteine and the closing phenylalanine or tryptophan. Fields, in order: CDR3 protein, V gene.

CDR3aa: CSAGLASFLGNEQFF; v_gene: TRBV29-1
CDR3aa: CASSLLNRLAGGESDTQYF; v_gene: TRBV4-3
CDR3aa: CASSFLSYEQYF; v_gene: TRBV28
CDR3aa: CASSSQGATDTQYF; v_gene: TRBV11-3
CDR3aa: CASSGTGVCLTRELFF; v_gene: TRBV2
CDR3aa: CASNDSGSGGIQYF; v_gene: TRBV6-1
CDR3aa: CASSVGGRADTQYF; v_gene: TRBV9
CDR3aa: CASRPRPGHTYGYTF; v_gene: TRBV28
CDR3aa: CASSENGSNQPQHF; v_gene: TRBV6-1
CDR3aa: CASSLYPAGEYEQYF; v_gene: TRBV7-3
CDR3aa: CASIGQPTNEKLFF; v_gene: TRBV2
CDR3aa: CASRPQDGFNSGNTIYF; v_gene: TRBV11-2
CDR3aa: CASSSGLYTGELFF; v_gene: TRBV5-1
CDR3aa: CAWNSGDYEQYF; v_gene: TRBV30
CDR3aa: CASSLGERGEQFF; v_gene: TRBV5-1
CDR3aa: CASSFDGTSTDTQYF; v_gene: TRBV7-9
CDR3aa: CASSFRGGTDTQYF; v_gene: TRBV7-9
CDR3aa: CASSLIPLAGAYEQYF; v_gene: TRBV7-2
CDR3aa: CASRSGIQETQYF; v_gene: TRBV6-1
CDR3aa: CASSWQGGGYTF; v_gene: TRBV5-4
CDR3aa: CSVDLLTEQFF; v_gene: TRBV29-1
CDR3aa: CASSNRGQGGGEQFF; v_gene: TRBV6-6
CDR3aa: CASRSTTAEAFF; v_gene: TRBV19
CDR3aa: CASSAGTGLDGAYNEQFF; v_gene: TRBV9
CDR3aa: CASSPPLMDRGLADTQYF; v_gene: TRBV18
CDR3aa: CASSTRTSRNTGELFF; v_gene: TRBV19